What follows is one T cell receptor (beta chain) and its context. The sample originates from a study of cytomegalovirus exposure and HLA in healthy donors. Study-level information: The use of the same platform for the 95 to 150 validation repertoires and the 600 to 700 first-cohort repertoires was reported by a later analysis.

The donors were in the 120-subject validation cohort, distinct from the roughly 600-subject first cohort. This table comes from immunoSEQ multiplex PCR, and its TCRdb copy is limited to in-frame clones, with some not included. The sample includes almost 200,000 clones, 80% to 90% of them seen just once. Germline CDR1 is SGHDN and CDR2 is FVKESK. The length of the CDR3 is 14 residues. V was clipped by 1 base and J by 6 bases, with 10 bases between them. The chain carries TRBV14 and TRBJ2-4, with D perhaps TRBD1 (5 bases). The TCR sequence derives from a woman under 40 in good health and CMV-seronegative. The specimen was PBMCs. The CDR3 here is CASSQGGSGNIQYF. The CDR3 DNA is TGTGCCAGCAGCCAAGGGGGCAGTGGAAACATTCAGTACTTC.